Presented here are 30 T cell receptor beta chains from one specimen sequenced in a study of T-cell reconstitution after alpha-beta-depleted transplantation in children. Unique molecular identifiers were incorporated during preparation of the TCRbeta library. TCRdb passed the PCR reads through MiXCR, listing each CDR3 protein once. The data contain around 490,000 distinct CDR3 sequences, roughly an eighth of them singletons. Sequenced here: PBMCs, mostly from graft donor cells, sampled 180 days after TCRalphabeta/CD19-depleted stem cell transplant. Receptors originate from a female patient aged 2-15 years who had a stem cell transplant for aplastic anemia, so the T cells may come from the graft donor.

This clonotype was counted between two and nine times. V is TRBV7-2 and J is TRBJ2-2, with TRBD1 matching 7 bases. Looked up from germline, CDR1 is SGHTA and CDR2 is FQGNSA. The V and J ends lost 1 base and 8 bases, in that order; junction bases with no gene match: 1. The CDR3 is made up of 13 amino acids. CDR3 region: CASSLEQGGELFF. CDR3 DNA: TGTGCCAGCAGCTTAGAACAGGGGGGGGAGCTGTTTTTT.

This clonotype showed up many times. V gene TRBV28 combines with J gene TRBJ2-1; D is unclear. Per germline, CDR1 MDHEN and CDR2 SYDVKM. The V gene lost 3 bases and the J gene lost 12 bases, with 18 bases spanning the gap. The CDR3 is made up of 14 amino acids. CDR3 nucleotides: TGTGCCAGCAGTTTCTACAAGACCTCGATGGGGCAGTTCTTC. Residues: CASSFYKTSMGQFF.

V is TRBV13 and J is TRBJ2-7; possible D gene TRBD2, 5 bases. Germline values: CDR1 PRHDT, CDR2 FYEKMQ (reference sequence). CDR3 length equals 14 residues. The V gene lost 3 bases and the J gene lost 6 bases, with 15 bases spanning the gap. CDR3 bases: TGTGCCAGCAGCTTCGGGATTTTGGGAGTCGAGCAGTACGTC. It codes for CASSFGILGVEQYV.

The chain links TRBV6-6 to TRBJ1-2; 11 bases fit TRBD1. Germline CDR1 and CDR2: MNHNY and SVGAGI (reference sequence). V shed 8 bases, J shed 5 bases, and the junction held 10 bases outside the gene matches. This CDR3 spans 15 amino acids. The CDR3 here is CASHRTGGLGYGYTF. The CDR3 DNA follows: TGTGCCAGCCACCGGACAGGGGGCCTCGGATATGGCTACACCTTC.

CDR3 in amino acids: CASERAGQPQHF. CDR3 nucleotide sequence: TGTGCCAGCGAGAGGGCCGGTCAGCCCCAGCATTTT. The V call is TRBV7-9, the J call TRBJ1-5; D is undetermined. The V and J ends lost 8 bases and 6 bases respectively, with 11 bases between them. Germline V gene data show CDR1 as SEHNR and CDR2 as FQNEAQ (reference sequence). The CDR3 length is 12 residues.

The rearrangement joins TRBV21-1 to TRBJ2-1; the table's D call TRBD2 went unverified against the DNA. TRBV21-1 is classified as a pseudogene. This CDR3 region has 17 residues. Here the CDR3 DNA reads TGTGCCAGCAGCAATCATTCTAGCGGGAGGGCCAGGAATGAGCAGTTCTTC. Its translation is CASSNHSSGRARNEQFF.

The chain has TRBV3-1 and TRBJ2-1; D ambiguous. CDR1 is LGHDT, CDR2 YNNKEL, per germline (reference sequence). The ends were cut back, 1 base at V and 9 bases at J, with 16 bases in the middle. This CDR3 comprises 15 residues. DNA for the CDR3: TGTGCCAGCAGCCAAGTGGGGTATGAAACGGGTGAGCAGTTCTTC. This codes for CASSQVGYETGEQFF.

This rearrangement joins TRBV7-2 to TRBJ1-2, with 10 nucleotides matching TRBD1. The germline V gene has CDR1 SGHTA and CDR2 FQGNSA. The V and J ends lost 1 base and 8 bases, in that order; junction bases with no gene match: 4. This CDR3 region has 14 residues. The CDR3 bases are TGTGCCAGCAGCTTAGTTGGGACAGGGGCCGGCTACACCTTC. This codes for CASSLVGTGAGYTF.

This chain connects TRBV5-1 to TRBJ2-7; no reliable D call. CDR3 length: 15 amino acids. The V and J ends lost 0 bases and 2 bases respectively, with 12 bases between them. Germline V lookup: CDR1 SGHRS, CDR2 YFSETQ. CDR3 sequence reads: CASSLASDGPYEQYF. For the CDR3, the DNA is TGCGCCAGCAGCTTGGCCTCGGACGGGCCCTACGAGCAGTACTTC.

The chain recombines TRBV29-1 with TRBJ1-2; TRBD1 might be the D (6 bases). This CDR3 is built from 16 residues. Germline CDR1 and CDR2: SQVTM and ANQGSEA. The V and J ends lost 3 bases and 1 base respectively, with 18 bases between them. The CDR3 DNA is TGCAGCGTTGATCCACAGTTGAAGGGGGGTAACTATGGCTACACCTTC. Protein sequence: CSVDPQLKGGNYGYTF.

In this sample, this clonotype turned up a few times. This sequence joins TRBV5-1 and TRBJ1-5; TRBD1 aligns across 8 bases. Germline V gives CDR1 SGHRS, CDR2 YFSETQ. CDR3 length: 19 amino acids. V lost 0 bases and J lost 3; bases outside the gene matches: 14. In DNA, the CDR3 is TGCGCCAGCAGCTTGGGAGATCAGGGGGCGTTTAATATCAATCAGCCCCAGCATTTT. This codes for CASSLGDQGAFNINQPQHF.

The V call is TRBV10-3, the J call TRBJ2-6; D is ambiguous. This CDR3 has 15 amino acids. Trimming left V 10 bases short and J 1 base short, with 14 bases between. Germline values: CDR1 ENHRY, CDR2 SYGVKD. The CDR3 region is CATKTARSGANVLTF. Here the CDR3 DNA reads TGTGCCACCAAGACGGCTCGATCTGGGGCCAACGTCCTGACTTTC.

The chain has TRBV12-3 or TRBV12-4 and TRBJ2-7; 13 positions match TRBD2. Trimming cost V 1 base and J 5 bases; bases outside gene matches: 2. The CDR3 has 15 amino acids. CDR3 in amino acids: CASSLGTSGSNEQYV. In DNA form, the CDR3 reads TGTGCCAGCAGTTTAGGGACTAGCGGGAGTAACGAGCAGTACGTC.

V usage is TRBV7-6 and J usage is TRBJ2-1; D remains ambiguous. This CDR3 comprises 12 residues. Germline V CDR1 and CDR2: SGHVS, FNYEAQ. V lost 4 bases and J 6 bases, leaving 7 bases between the germline ends. The CDR3 DNA is TGTGCCAGCAGCTGGTTTCTCAATGAGCAGTTCTTC. Protein: CASSWFLNEQFF.

The genes are TRBV28 and TRBJ1-2; D not resolved. The CDR3 spans 18 residues. The germline gives CDR1 MDHEN, CDR2 SYDVKM. Deletions cut 8 bases from V and 5 bases from J, with 30 bases between. The DNA of the CDR3 is TGTGCCAGCGGACCCATGCCGGGTGGGCGGGATACGGAATATGGCTACACCTTC. Translating gives CASGPMPGGRDTEYGYTF.

This clonotype has more than one count but fewer than ten. The J gene is TRBJ2-3, the V gene TRBV4-1; the match to TRBD1 covers 11 bases. Germline values: CDR1 MGHRA, CDR2 YSYEKL. The V segment lost 0 bases and the J segment 5 bases; nucleotides outside the gene matches: 7. The CDR3 sequence is 17 residues long. CDR3: CASSQDFGTGGRDTQYF. The DNA of the CDR3 is TGCGCCAGCAGCCAAGATTTTGGGACAGGGGGAAGAGATACGCAGTATTTT.

V and J are TRBV19 and TRBJ2-5; D perhaps matches TRBD1 (5 bases). Trimming left V 2 bases short and J 2 bases short, with 9 bases between. Germline values: CDR1 LNHDA, CDR2 SQIVND (reference sequence). The CDR3 contains 14 residues. CDR3 sequence (DNA): TGTGCCAGTAGTATAAGGACATTTCAAGAGACCCAGTACTTC. This encodes CASSIRTFQETQYF.

This clonotype occurred a few times. The chain joins TRBV5-8 to TRBJ1-6; D gene ambiguous. Trimming stripped 0 bases from V and 0 bases from J, with 10 bases between. The CDR3 sequence is 17 residues long. CDR1 is SGHTS and CDR2 is YDEGEE in the germline V gene. The CDR3: CASSLVRVSSYNSPLHF. The CDR3 nucleotides read TGTGCCAGCAGCTTGGTGCGAGTAAGCTCCTATAATTCACCCCTCCACTTT.

V is TRBV25-1 and J is TRBJ1-2, with 10 bases fitting TRBD1. V dropped 3 bases and J dropped 5; count of bases not matched to a gene: 12. From germline, CDR1 is MGHDK and CDR2 SYGVNS. The CDR3 covers 17 residues. CDR3: CASSEGGTGETSYGYTF. In DNA form, the CDR3 reads TGTGCCAGCAGTGAGGGTGGGACAGGGGAAACTTCTTATGGCTACACCTTC.

This chain joins TRBV5-1 and TRBJ2-6; D is ambiguous. The CDR3 is 15 amino acids. Germline CDR1 is SGHRS and CDR2 is YFSETQ. The germline V and J ends were trimmed by 4 bases and 0 bases, with 8 bases remaining between them. CDR3 bases: TGCGCCAGCAGCATGGATATCTCTGGGGCCAACGTCCTGACTTTC. Residues: CASSMDISGANVLTF.

This clonotype appeared a few times. V is TRBV9 and J is TRBJ2-3; D is unresolved. From germline, CDR1 is SGDLS and CDR2 YYNGEE. The CDR3 extends over 15 amino acids. V was pared by 1 base and J by 2 bases, with 11 bases between. The CDR3 is CASSVTRKLTDTQYF. The CDR3 DNA sequence: TGTGCCAGCAGCGTAACCCGTAAGCTCACAGATACGCAGTATTTT.

This chain uses TRBV29-1 with TRBJ2-5; 7 bases agree with TRBD1. Germline V CDR1 and CDR2: SQVTM, ANQGSEA. This CDR3 is 14 amino acids long. CDR3 coding DNA: TGCGCTGGGTATAAAAGGGGGCGAGTAGAGACCCAGTACTTC. Protein: CAGYKRGRVETQYF.

In this sample, this clonotype turned up a few times. The genes are TRBV3-1 and TRBJ2-5, with 10 bases fitting TRBD2. CDR1 is LGHDT, CDR2 YNNKEL, per germline (reference sequence). V shed 6 bases, J shed 4 bases, and the junction held 8 bases outside the gene matches. The CDR3 is 15 amino acids. The CDR3 region has the DNA TGTGCCAGCAGAGCCCTAGCGGGAGATAGAGAGACCCAGTACTTC. Translation: CASRALAGDRETQYF.

The sample holds a few counts of this clonotype. V and J are TRBV7-9 and TRBJ2-7, with TRBD1 identical over 7 bases. The CDR3 totals 15 residues. Looked up from germline, CDR1 is SEHNR and CDR2 is FQNEAQ (reference sequence). V lost 1 base to trimming and J lost 0 bases; unmatched junction nucleotides: 3. CDR3 sequence reads: CASSLGAGGSYEQYV. The CDR3 DNA is TGTGCCAGCAGCTTAGGGGCAGGGGGCTCCTACGAGCAGTACGTC.

This clonotype occurred many times. The chain joins TRBV5-5 to TRBJ2-7; D might be TRBD1 (6 bases). V lost 0 bases to trimming and J lost 6 bases, with 16 bases between them. This CDR3 comprises 15 residues. The germline CDR1 and CDR2 sequences are SGHKS and YYEKEE (reference sequence). The CDR3 protein is CASSLDRQGRFEQYV. CDR3 sequence (DNA): TGTGCCAGCAGCTTGGATCGGCAGGGGCGTTTCGAGCAGTACGTC.

This rearrangement joins TRBV27 to TRBJ2-7, with 7 bases aligning to TRBD1. This CDR3 has 14 amino acids. Germline V gene data show CDR1 as MNHEY and CDR2 as SMNVEV (reference sequence). The J segment lost 2 bases and the V segment lost 7 bases, leaving 8 bases of the junction unmatched. Here the CDR3 DNA reads TGTGCCAGCAAAATGGCAGGGGGTCCCTACGAGCAGTACTTC. As protein: CASKMAGGPYEQYF.

This rearrangement joins TRBV6-5 to TRBJ2-7; TRBD2 aligns across 7 bases. V lost 3 bases and J lost 6; bases outside the gene matches: 11. CDR1 and CDR2 (germline): MNHEY, SVGAGI. This CDR3 has 15 amino acids. The DNA of the CDR3 is TGTGCCAGCAGTTATATGGCGGGGGAGGGAAGCGAGCAGTACTTC. Translated, it gives CASSYMAGEGSEQYF.

The genes are TRBV20-1 and TRBJ1-2, with D unresolved. Germline loops: CDR1 DFQATT, CDR2 SNEGSKA (reference sequence). V lost 6 bases to trimming and J lost 4 bases, with 9 bases between them. The CDR3 covers 11 residues. The CDR3 loop is CSADWGYGYTF. Written as DNA, the CDR3 is TGCAGTGCCGACTGGGGCTATGGCTACACCTTC.

CDR3 nucleotide sequence: TGTGCCAGCAGTGAAGCAGGGCCTGTCGAGCAGTTCTTC. This translates into CASSEAGPVEQFF. The J gene is TRBJ2-1, the V gene TRBV6-1, with D uncertain. V lost 0 bases, J lost 10 bases, and 10 bases lay in between. The CDR3 extends over 13 amino acids. The germline V gene has CDR1 MNHNS and CDR2 SASEGT.

The rearrangement uses TRBV10-3 and TRBJ1-6; D gene ambiguous. The germline V gene encodes CDR1 ENHRY and CDR2 SYGVKD. The CDR3 extends over 14 amino acids. Trimming shortened V by 4 bases and J by 6 bases, and 10 bases separated the two germline ends. CDR3 bases: TGTGCCATCAGTGGGGAGAGAACTAATTCACCCCTCCACTTT. Encoded protein: CAISGERTNSPLHF.